This T cell receptor beta chain appears in the sequencing data of a study of T cells in Graves' hyperthyroidism and ophthalmopathy. V trimming: 6 bases; J trimming: 1 base; junction bases outside the gene matches: 9. The V gene's germline CDR1 is DFQATT and CDR2 SNEGSKA (reference sequence). This CDR3 comprises 18 residues. RNA transcripts served as the template for amplifying TCR beta CDR3 regions. Carried out on the TCR CDR3, a first-round RT-PCR used the HTBI primer set. TCRdb processed the multiplex PCR reads anew with MiXCR; each CDR3 protein has one entry. Among 350,000 or so distinct CDR3 sequences, 18% were seen once, and the ten largest hold around 50%.

The chain uses TRBV20-1 and TRBJ2-4; 16 bases agree with TRBD2. The sequenced sample consisted of blood. The source is a woman between 50 and 59 years old with Graves' hyperthyroidism. CDR3 bases: TGCAGTGCAATCCCGGGACTAGCGGGAGGGTGGGCCAAAAACATTCAGTACTTC. It translates to CSAIPGLAGGWAKNIQYF.